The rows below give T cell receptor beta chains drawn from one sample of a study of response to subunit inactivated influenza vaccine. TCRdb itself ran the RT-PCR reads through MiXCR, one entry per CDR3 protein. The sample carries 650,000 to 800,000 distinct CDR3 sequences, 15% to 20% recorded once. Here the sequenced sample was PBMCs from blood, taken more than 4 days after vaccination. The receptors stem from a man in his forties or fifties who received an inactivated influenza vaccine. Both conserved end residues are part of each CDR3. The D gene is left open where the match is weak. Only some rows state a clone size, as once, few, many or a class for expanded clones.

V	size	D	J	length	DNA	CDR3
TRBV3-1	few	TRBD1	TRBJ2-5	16	TGTGCCAGCAGCCAAGAGAGGACAGGGAACCAAGAGACCCAGTACTTC	CASSQERTGNQETQYF
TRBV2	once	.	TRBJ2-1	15	TGTGCCAGCAGGAGCCAGGGCTACTCCTACAATGAGCAGTTCTTC	CASRSQGYSYNEQFF
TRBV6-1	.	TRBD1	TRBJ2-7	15	TGTGCCAGCAGCAACCGGGACAGGGGCCCATACGAGCAGTACTTC	CASSNRDRGPYEQYF
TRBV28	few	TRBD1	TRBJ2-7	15	TGTGCCAGCAGGGGGCAGAGGGACAGGGTAAGCGAGCAGTACTTC	CASRGQRDRVSEQYF
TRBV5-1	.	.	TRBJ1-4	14	TGCGCCAGCAGAAAGGGGGGAACTAATGAAAAACTGTTTTTT	CASRKGGTNEKLFF
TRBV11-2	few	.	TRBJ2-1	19	TGTGCCAGCAGGCCCCTCTGGGCTAGCGTTTCGAGCTCCTACAATGAGCAGTTCTTC	CASRPLWASVSSSYNEQFF
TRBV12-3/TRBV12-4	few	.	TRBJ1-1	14	TGTGCCAGCAGTCCCGGACAGTTCCGTACTGAAGCTTTCTTT	CASSPGQFRTEAFF
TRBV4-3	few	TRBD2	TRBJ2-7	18	TGCGCCAGCATTCTCGGGGGGACTAGCAACATTGTCTCCTACGAGCAGTACTTC	CASILGGTSNIVSYEQYF
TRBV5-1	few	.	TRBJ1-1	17	TGCGCCAGCAGACCGGGGCTGGGAGTCGGTATGAACACTGAAGCTTTCTTT	CASRPGLGVGMNTEAFF
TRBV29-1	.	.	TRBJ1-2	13	TGCAGCGGTGAACGGTACCTGGGCTATGGCTACACCTTC	CSGERYLGYGYTF
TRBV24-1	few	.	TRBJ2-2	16	TGTGCCACCAGTGATTACGCAGGGGTGTCCGGCGGGGAGCTGTTTTTT	CATSDYAGVSGGELFF
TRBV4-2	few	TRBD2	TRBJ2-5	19	TGTGCCAGCAGCCACGGACTAGCGGGGGGGCCGAGGGTCCAAGAGACCCAGTACTTC	CASSHGLAGGPRVQETQYF
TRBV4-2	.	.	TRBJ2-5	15	TGTGCCAGCAGCCAGTCCACAGGGTACGAAGAGACCCAGTACTTC	CASSQSTGYEETQYF
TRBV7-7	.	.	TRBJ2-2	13	TGTGCCAGCAGCCAGGTCGTACCCGGGGAGCTGTTTTTT	CASSQVVPGELFF
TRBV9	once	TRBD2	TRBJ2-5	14	TGTGCCAGCACCGTCACCCCCGGGGGGGAGACCCAGTACTTC	CASTVTPGGETQYF
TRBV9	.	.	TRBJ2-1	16	TGTGCCAGCAGCGTAGGGAGGGGGCCAACCTACAATGAGCAGTTCTTC	CASSVGRGPTYNEQFF
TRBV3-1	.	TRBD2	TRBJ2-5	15	TGTGCCAGCAGCCCGCTAGCGGCTTACCAAGAGACCCAGTACTTC	CASSPLAAYQETQYF
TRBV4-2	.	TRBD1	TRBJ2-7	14	TGTGCCAACAGCCTTAGGACAGGGACCTACGAGCAGTACTTC	CANSLRTGTYEQYF
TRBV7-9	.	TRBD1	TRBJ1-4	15	TGTGCCAGCAGCTTAGCAACAGGGGGGAATGAAAAACTGTTTTTT	CASSLATGGNEKLFF
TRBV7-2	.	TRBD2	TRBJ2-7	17	TGTGCCAGCAGCTCGCCAGGAACCAGCGGGGGGCTATACGAGCAGTACTTC	CASSSPGTSGGLYEQYF
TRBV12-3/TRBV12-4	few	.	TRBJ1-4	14	TGTGCCAGCAGTTTCTGGCAGGAAAATGAAAAACTGTTTTTT	CASSFWQENEKLFF
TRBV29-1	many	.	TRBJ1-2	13	TGCAGCGCCCCGGACCCAGCCAACTATGGCTACACCTTC	CSAPDPANYGYTF
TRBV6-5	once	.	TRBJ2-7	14	TGTGCCAGCAGGTACTCGATCAGCTCCTACGAGCAGTACTTC	CASRYSISSYEQYF
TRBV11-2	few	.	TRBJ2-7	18	TGTGCCAGCAGCTTGCAACCCAGCGGTGGGGCTTCCTCCTACGAGCAGTACTTC	CASSLQPSGGASSYEQYF
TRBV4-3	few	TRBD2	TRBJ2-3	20	TGCGCCAGCAGCCAAGATGTGAGACTAGCGGGAGTTTGGGGCACAGATACGCAGTATTTT	CASSQDVRLAGVWGTDTQYF
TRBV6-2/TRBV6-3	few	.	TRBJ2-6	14	TGTGCCAGCAGCATGGGCGGTGGGGCCAACGTCCTGACTTTC	CASSMGGGANVLTF